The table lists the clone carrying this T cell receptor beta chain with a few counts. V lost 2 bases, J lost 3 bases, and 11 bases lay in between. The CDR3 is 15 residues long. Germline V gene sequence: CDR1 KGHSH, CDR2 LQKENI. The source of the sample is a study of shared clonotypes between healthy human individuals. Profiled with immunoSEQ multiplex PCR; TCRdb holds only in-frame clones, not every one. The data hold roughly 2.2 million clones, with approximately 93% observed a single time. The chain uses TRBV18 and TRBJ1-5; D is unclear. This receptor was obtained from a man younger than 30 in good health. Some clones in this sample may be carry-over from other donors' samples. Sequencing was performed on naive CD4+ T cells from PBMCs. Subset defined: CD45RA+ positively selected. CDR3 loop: CASSPGVRANQPQHF. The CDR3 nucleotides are TGTGCCAGCTCACCAGGGGTGAGGGCCAATCAGCCCCAGCATTTT.